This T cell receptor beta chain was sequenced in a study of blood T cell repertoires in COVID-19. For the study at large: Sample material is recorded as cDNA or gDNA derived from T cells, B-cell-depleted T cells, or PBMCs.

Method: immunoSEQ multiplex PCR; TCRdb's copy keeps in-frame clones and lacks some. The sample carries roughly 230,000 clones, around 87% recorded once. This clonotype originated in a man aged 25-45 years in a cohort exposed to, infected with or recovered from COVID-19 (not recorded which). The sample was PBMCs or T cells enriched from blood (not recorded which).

CDR3 residues: CASSLGGTEAYEQYF. CDR3 bases: TGTGCCAGCAGCTTAGGGGGGACAGAAGCCTACGAGCAGTACTTC. The chain links TRBV11-2 to TRBJ2-7, with TRBD1 matching over 7 bases. The V segment lost 1 base and the J segment 2 bases; nucleotides outside the gene matches: 5. Germline V gene sequence: CDR1 SGHAT, CDR2 FQNNGV. The CDR3 contains 15 residues.